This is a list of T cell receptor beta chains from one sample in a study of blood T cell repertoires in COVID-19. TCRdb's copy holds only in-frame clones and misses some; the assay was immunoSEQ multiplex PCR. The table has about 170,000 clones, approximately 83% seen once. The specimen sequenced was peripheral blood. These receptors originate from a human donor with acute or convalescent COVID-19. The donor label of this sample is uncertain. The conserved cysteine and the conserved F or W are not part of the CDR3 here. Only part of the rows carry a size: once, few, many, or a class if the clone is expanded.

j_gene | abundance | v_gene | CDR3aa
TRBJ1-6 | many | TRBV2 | ASSPYSTNSPLH
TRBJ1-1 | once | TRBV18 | ASSPPGNTEAF
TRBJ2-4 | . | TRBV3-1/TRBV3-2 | ASSQEGGRIQY
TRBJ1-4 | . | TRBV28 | ASSSRQDPGEKLF
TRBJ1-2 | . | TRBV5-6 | ASSLLAGIGYGYT
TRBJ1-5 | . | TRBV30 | AWSAGVNQPQH
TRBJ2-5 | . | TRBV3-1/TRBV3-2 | ASSQAAASGQGKETQY
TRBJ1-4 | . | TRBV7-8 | ASSFGQGGEKLF
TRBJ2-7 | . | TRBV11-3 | ASSRGEEQY
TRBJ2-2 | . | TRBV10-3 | AISNQRTGNTGELF
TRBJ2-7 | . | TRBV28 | ASSSAAGWAYEQY
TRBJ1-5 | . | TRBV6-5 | ASRQAIYSNQPQH
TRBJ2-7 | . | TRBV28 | ASSLVGAYEQY
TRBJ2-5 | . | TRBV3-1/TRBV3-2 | ASSQGLAGGGETQY
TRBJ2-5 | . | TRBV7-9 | ASGRQGETQY
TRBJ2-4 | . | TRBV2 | ASRDSSAKNIQY
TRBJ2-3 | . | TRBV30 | AAASGGADTQY
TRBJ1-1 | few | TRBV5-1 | ASSLNSMNTEAF
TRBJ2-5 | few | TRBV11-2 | ASRTLAGGQTQY
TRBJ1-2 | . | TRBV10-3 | AISGDRGHYGYT
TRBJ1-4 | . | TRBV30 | AWSPGQGSSNEKLF
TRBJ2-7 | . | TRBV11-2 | ASSFTSGLVGEQY
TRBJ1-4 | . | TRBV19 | ASSMGGLSEKLF
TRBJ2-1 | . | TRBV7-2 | ATSLQRGPYNEQF
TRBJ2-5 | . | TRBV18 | ASSPRDSETQY
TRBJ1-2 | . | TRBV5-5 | ASSSAHEGYGYT
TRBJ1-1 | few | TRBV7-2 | ASSANRVRSTEAF
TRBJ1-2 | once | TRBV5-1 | ASSLAQQAGYT
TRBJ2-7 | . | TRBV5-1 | ASSSVALAGGHYEQY
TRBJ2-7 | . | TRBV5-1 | ASSYRVGEQY
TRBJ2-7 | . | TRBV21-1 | ASSKAPEQY
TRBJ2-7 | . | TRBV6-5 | ASSFSDGGFREQY
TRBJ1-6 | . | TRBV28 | ASIPGGSPYNSPLH